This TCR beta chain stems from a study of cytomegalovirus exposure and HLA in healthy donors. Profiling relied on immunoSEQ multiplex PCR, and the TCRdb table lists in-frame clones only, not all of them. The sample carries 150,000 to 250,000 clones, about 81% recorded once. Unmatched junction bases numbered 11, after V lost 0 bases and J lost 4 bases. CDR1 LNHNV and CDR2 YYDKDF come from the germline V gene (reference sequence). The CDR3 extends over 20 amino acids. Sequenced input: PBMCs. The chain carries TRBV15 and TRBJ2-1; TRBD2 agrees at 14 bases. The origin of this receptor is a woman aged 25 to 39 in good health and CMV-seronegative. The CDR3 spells CATSRDRTSGGLPLYNEQFF. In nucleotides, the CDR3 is TGTGCCACCAGCAGAGATCGGACTAGCGGGGGGCTCCCCCTATACAATGAGCAGTTCTTC.